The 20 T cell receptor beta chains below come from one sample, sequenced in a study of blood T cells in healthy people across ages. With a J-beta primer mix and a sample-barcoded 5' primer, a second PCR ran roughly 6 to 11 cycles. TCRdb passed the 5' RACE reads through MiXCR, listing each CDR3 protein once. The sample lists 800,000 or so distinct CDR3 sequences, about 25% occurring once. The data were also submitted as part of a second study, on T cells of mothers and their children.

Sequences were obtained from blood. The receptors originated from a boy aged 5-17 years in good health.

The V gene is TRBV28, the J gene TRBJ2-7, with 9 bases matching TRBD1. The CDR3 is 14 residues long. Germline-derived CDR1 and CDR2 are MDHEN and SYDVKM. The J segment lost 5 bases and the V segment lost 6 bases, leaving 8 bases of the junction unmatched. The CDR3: CASSRGGQGHEQYF. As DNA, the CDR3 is TGTGCCAGCAGCAGAGGGGGACAGGGCCACGAGCAGTACTTC.

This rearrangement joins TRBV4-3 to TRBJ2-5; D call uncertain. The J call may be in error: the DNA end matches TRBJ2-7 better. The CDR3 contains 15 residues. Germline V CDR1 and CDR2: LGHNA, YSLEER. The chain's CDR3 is CASSQETATLHEQYF. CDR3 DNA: TGCGCCAGCAGCCAAGAAACGGCAACTCTCCACGAGCAGTACTTC.

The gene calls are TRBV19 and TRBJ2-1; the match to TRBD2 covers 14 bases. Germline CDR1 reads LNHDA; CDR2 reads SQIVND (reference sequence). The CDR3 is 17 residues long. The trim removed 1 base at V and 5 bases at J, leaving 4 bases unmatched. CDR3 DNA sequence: TGTGCCAGTAGTATAGTACGGACTAGCGGGAGGAACAATGAGCAGTTCTTC. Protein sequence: CASSIVRTSGRNNEQFF.

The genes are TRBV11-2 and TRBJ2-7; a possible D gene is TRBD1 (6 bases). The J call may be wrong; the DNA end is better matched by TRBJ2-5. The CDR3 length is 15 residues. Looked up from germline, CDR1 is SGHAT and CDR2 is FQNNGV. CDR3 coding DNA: TGTGCCAGCAGCCAAGAGGAGGACAGCCAAGAGACCCAGTACTTC. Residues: CASSQEEDSQETQYF.

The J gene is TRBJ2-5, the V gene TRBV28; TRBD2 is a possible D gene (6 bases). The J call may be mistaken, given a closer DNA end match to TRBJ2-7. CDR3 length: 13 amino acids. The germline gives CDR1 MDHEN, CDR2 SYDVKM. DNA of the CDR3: TGTGCCAGCTTGTACGGGAGCTCCTACGAGCAGTACTTC. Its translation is CASLYGSSYEQYF.

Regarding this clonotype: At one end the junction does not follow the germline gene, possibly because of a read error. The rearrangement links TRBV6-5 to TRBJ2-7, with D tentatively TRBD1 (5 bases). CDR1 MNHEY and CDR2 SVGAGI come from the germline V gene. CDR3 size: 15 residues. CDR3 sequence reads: CASSHRWGQTYGQYF. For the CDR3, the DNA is TGTGCCAGCAGCCACCGTTGGGGCCAGACCTACGGGCAGTACTTC.

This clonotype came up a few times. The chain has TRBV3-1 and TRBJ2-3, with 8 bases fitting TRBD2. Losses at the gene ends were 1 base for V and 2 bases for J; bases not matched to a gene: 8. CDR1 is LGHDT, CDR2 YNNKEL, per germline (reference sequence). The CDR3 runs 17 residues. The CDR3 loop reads CASSQVIQAGATDTQYF. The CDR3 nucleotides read TGTGCCAGCAGCCAAGTTATCCAAGCGGGAGCCACAGATACGCAGTATTTT.

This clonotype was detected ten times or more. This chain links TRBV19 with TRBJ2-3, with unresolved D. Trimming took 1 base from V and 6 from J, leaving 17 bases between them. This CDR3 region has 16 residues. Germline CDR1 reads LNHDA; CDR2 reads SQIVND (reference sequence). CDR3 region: CASSIAGPRGGDTQYF. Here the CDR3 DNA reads TGTGCCAGTAGTATAGCAGGTCCCAGAGGTGGCGATACGCAGTATTTT.

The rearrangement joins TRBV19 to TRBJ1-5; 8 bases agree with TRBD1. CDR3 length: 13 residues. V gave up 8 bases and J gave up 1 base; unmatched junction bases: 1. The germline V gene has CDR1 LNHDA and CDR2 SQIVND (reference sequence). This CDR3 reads CASGTGSNQPQHF. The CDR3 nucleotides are TGTGCCAGTGGGACAGGCAGCAATCAGCCCCAGCATTTT.

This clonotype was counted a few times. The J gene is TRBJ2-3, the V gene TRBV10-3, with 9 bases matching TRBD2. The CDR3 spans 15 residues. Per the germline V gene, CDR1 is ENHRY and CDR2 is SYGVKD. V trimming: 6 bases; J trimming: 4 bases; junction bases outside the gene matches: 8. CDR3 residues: CAIREGLAVADTQYF. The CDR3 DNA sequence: TGTGCCATCAGGGAGGGACTAGCTGTCGCAGATACGCAGTATTTT.

CDR3 in DNA: TGTGCCAGCAGTTTAGATGCGTGGGGGGGTTCGGACTACGAGCAGTACTTC. This sequence encodes CASSLDAWGGSDYEQYF. The J gene is TRBJ2-7, the V gene TRBV12-3 or TRBV12-4, with TRBD2 matching over 7 bases. This CDR3 has 17 amino acids. The V and J ends lost 1 base and 3 bases, in that order; junction bases with no gene match: 12.

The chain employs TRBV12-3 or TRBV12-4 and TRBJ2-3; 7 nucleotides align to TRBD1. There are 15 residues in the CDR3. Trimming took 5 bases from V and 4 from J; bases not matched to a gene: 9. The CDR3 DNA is TGTGCCAGCAGTCTACAGGGGTTTGCGGCAGATACGCAGTATTTT. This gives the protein CASSLQGFAADTQYF.

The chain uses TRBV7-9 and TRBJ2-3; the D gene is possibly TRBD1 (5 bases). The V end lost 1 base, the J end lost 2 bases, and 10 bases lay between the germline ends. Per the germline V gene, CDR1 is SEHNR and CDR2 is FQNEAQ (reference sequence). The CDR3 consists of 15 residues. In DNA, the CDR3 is TGTGCCAGCAGCTTAGGGCCGGACAACACAGATACGCAGTATTTT. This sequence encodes CASSLGPDNTDTQYF.

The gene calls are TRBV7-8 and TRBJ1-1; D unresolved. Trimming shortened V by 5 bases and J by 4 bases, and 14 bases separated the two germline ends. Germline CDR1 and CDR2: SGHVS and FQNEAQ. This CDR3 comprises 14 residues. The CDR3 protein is CASSPQGGFTEAFF. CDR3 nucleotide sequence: TGTGCCAGCAGCCCCCAAGGTGGGTTCACTGAAGCTTTCTTT. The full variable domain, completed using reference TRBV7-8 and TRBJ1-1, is GAGVSQSPRYKVAKRGQDVALRCDPISGHVSLFWYQQALGQGPEFLTYFQNEAQLDKSGLPSDRFFAERPEGSVSTLKIQRTQQEDSAVYLCASSPQGGFTEAFFGQGTRLTVV.

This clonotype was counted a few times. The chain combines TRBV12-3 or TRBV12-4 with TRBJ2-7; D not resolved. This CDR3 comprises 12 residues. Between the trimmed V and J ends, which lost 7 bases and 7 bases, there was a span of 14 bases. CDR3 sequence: CASTQTGLEQYF. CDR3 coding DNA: TGTGCCAGCACCCAGACCGGCCTGGAGCAGTACTTC.

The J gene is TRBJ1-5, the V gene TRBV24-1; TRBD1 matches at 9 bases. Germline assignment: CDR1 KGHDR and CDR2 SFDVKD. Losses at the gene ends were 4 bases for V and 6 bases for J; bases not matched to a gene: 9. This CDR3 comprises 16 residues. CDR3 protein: CATSDRRTGATQPQHF. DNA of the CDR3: TGTGCCACCAGTGACAGAAGGACAGGGGCTACTCAGCCCCAGCATTTT.

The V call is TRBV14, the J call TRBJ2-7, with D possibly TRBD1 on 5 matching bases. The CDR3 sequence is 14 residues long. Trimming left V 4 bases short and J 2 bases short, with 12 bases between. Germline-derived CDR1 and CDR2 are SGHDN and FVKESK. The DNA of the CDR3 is TGTGCCAGCAGCCTTCGACAGATTACCTACGAGCAGTACTTC. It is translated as CASSLRQITYEQYF.

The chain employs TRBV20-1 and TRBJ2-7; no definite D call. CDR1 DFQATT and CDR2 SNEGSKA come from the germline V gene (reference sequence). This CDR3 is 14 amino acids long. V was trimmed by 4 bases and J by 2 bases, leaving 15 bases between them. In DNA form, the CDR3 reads TGCAGTGCTACCCCAGTCCCATATACCTACGAGCAGTACTTC. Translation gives CSATPVPYTYEQYF.

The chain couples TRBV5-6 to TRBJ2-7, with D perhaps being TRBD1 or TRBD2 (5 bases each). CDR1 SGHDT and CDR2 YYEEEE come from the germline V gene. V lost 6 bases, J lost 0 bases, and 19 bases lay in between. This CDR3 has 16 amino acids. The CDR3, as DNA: TGTGCCAGCACTCCCTCACGGCCAGGGAGCTCCTACGAGCAGTACTTC. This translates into CASTPSRPGSSYEQYF.

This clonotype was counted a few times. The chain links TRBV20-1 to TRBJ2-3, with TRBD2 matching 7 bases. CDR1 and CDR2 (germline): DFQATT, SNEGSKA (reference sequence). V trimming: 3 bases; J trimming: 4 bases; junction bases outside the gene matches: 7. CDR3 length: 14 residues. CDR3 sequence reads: CSARLLREPDTQYF. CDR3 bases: TGCAGTGCTAGGCTATTGCGGGAGCCAGATACGCAGTATTTT.